A single sample is the source of the 2 T cell receptor beta chains below, sequenced in a study of Ad26.COV2.S vaccination and SARS-CoV-2 variants (dated by TCRdb to the early 2020s). The library was made by the immunoSEQ multiplex PCR assay. TCRdb re-hosts the immuneACCESS table, in-frame sequences only. Its copies lack some clones; in the studies checked, an unresolved V gene accounts for under half of them, and the cause for the rest is not known. Here the sample has around 250,000 clones; roughly 87% occur a single time. The ten largest account for roughly 3% of the sample. The sample's treatment or condition label is to be understood as: 19 received Ad26.COV2.S at low or high dose, single or two shots; 5 received placebo; per-sample allocation not given. Repertoires of vaccine and placebo recipients were sequenced from samples taken on day 63 after the first injection. Sequencing used peripheral blood, obtained in a trial of Ad26.COV2.S vaccine versus placebo. The source is a person between 18 and 60 years old who received the Ad26.COV2.S COVID-19 vaccine or a placebo.

The genes are TRBV19 and TRBJ1-2; TRBD1 matches at 8 bases. This CDR3 spans 15 amino acids. From germline, CDR1 is LNHDA and CDR2 SQIVND (reference sequence). Trimming removed 7 bases from V and 4 bases from J; junction bases left unmatched: 11. The CDR3 spells CASMNPGGNGYGYTF. CDR3 nucleotides: TGTGCCAGTATGAACCCAGGGGGCAACGGCTATGGCTACACCTTC.

V is TRBV7-2 and J is TRBJ2-5; 8 positions agree with TRBD2. CDR3 length: 14 amino acids. Germline CDR1 SGHTA, CDR2 FQGNSA. The V gene end was trimmed by 3 bases and the J gene end by 5 bases; junction bases not matched to a gene: 5. CDR3 in DNA: TGTGCCAGCAGCTTCATAGCGGGACATGAGACCCAGTACTTC. This gives the protein CASSFIAGHETQYF.